The rows below give T cell receptor beta chains drawn from one sample of a study of T cell responses to AZD1222 COVID-19 vaccine. Only in-frame clones appear in the TCRdb table, and some are missing; sequencing was by immunoSEQ multiplex PCR. The table lists fewer than 150,000 clones, more than 70% of them singletons. Sequencing used peripheral blood, obtained 28 days after the second AZD1222 dose. These receptor sequences come from an adult who received the AZD1222 COVID-19 vaccine. CDR3s include the opening cysteine and the closing phenylalanine or tryptophan. The D gene is left open where the match is weak. For some rows the clone size is stated as once, few or many, or as a class when expanded; others skip it.

d_gene	j_gene	abundance	v_gene	CDR3nt	CDR3aa
-	TRBJ1-2	-	TRBV27	TGTGCCAGCAACCTACCCACAGGGAGCTATGGCTACACCTTC	CASNLPTGSYGYTF
TRBD1	TRBJ1-2	-	TRBV5-1	TGCGCCAGCAGCTTAAATGGACAGGTTTCTAACTATGGCTACACCTTC	CASSLNGQVSNYGYTF
-	TRBJ1-5	few	TRBV5-5	TGTGCCAGCAGCTTGCAGGGGCTTAGGGATCAGCCCCAGCATTTT	CASSLQGLRDQPQHF
-	TRBJ1-1	-	TRBV30	TGTGCCTGGAGTAGGTTCCTCGAGGGCACTGAAGCTTTCTTT	CAWSRFLEGTEAFF
-	TRBJ2-2	-	TRBV30	TGTGCCTGGAAGAGGCAGGCAGGGGCCGGGGAGCTGTTTTTT	CAWKRQAGAGELFF
-	TRBJ1-1	-	TRBV4-2	TGTGCCAGCAGCCAAGAGGTCGGGGGTACTGAAGCTTTCTTT	CASSQEVGGTEAFF
-	TRBJ2-2	once	TRBV4-3	TGCGCCAGCAGCCAACAGGAAACCGGGGAGCTGTTTTTT	CASSQQETGELFF
-	TRBJ1-5	-	TRBV19	TGTGCCAGTAGTAGTTTCGGGAACAATCAGCCCCAGCATTTT	CASSSFGNNQPQHF
-	TRBJ1-1	-	TRBV13	TGTGCCAGCAGCTTGCGGGGTAACACTGAAGCTTTCTTT	CASSLRGNTEAFF
-	TRBJ2-2	once	TRBV6-5	TGTGCCAGCAGTTACTCGAGGGGGGCAAACACCGGGGAGCTGTTTTTT	CASSYSRGANTGELFF
-	TRBJ1-5	once	TRBV4-1	TGCGCCAGCAGCCAAGTCTGGATGCAGGGTGATCAGCCCCAGCATTTT	CASSQVWMQGDQPQHF
-	TRBJ1-1	-	TRBV18	TGTGCCAGCTCACCGGGGTTGAACACTGAAGCTTTCTTT	CASSPGLNTEAFF
TRBD2	TRBJ2-1	-	TRBV19	TGTGCCAGTAGTATAGCGGGGGGAAGCGATGAGCAGTTCTTC	CASSIAGGSDEQFF
-	TRBJ2-1	-	TRBV12-3/TRBV12-4	TGTGCCAGCAGTTTAAGGGGGTTCGAGCAGTTCTTC	CASSLRGFEQFF
-	TRBJ1-5	few	TRBV9	TGTGCCAGCAGCGTAGAGGGGAGAGGAGATCAGCCCCAGCATTTT	CASSVEGRGDQPQHF
-	TRBJ2-3	-	TRBV7-3	TGTGCCAGCAGCTTACAAGCGGATAGCACAGATACGCAGTATTTT	CASSLQADSTDTQYF
-	TRBJ1-6	-	TRBV5-1	TGCGCCAGCAGCAACCGGGACCGTGGAGGTAATTCACCCCTCCACTTT	CASSNRDRGGNSPLHF
-	TRBJ1-1	-	TRBV21-1	TGTGCCAGCAGCAAAGAGGGCTTTCAGACAGAGCGACTGAACACTGAAGCTTTCTTT	CASSKEGFQTERLNTEAFF
TRBD1	TRBJ1-4	-	TRBV14	TGTGCCAGCAGCCAAGGCGAGGGGACAGGACGAACCCGGGAACTGTTTTTT	CASSQGEGTGRTRELFF
-	TRBJ2-5	few	TRBV7-3	TGTGCCAGCAGCCCTGACAGAGTCCAAGAGACCCAGTACTTC	CASSPDRVQETQYF
-	TRBJ2-6	-	TRBV28	TGTGCCATAGGGACCTTCTCTGGGGCCAACGTCCTGACTTTC	CAIGTFSGANVLTF
-	TRBJ1-5	-	TRBV20-1	TGCAGTGCTAGTACGTCAGGGGAGGGAATTCAGCCCCAGCATTTT	CSASTSGEGIQPQHF
-	TRBJ1-1	-	TRBV9	TGTGCCAGCAGCGTTTCAGGGCTCACTGAAGCTTTCTTT	CASSVSGLTEAFF
-	TRBJ1-6	-	TRBV27	TGTGCCAGCAGGAAATTGGGGGGCCTGGATAATTCACCCCTCCACTTT	CASRKLGGLDNSPLHF
-	TRBJ1-1	-	TRBV12-3/TRBV12-4	TGTGCCAGCAGTTTCGGAGGGGCTGAAGCTTTCTTT	CASSFGGAEAFF
TRBD1	TRBJ2-7	-	TRBV11-1	TGTGCCAGCAGCTCCCGGACAGGCTCCTACGAGCAGTACTTC	CASSSRTGSYEQYF
-	TRBJ1-4	-	TRBV14	TGTGCCAGCAGCCAAGTCGGCGGGGATACTAATGAAAAACTGTTTTTT	CASSQVGGDTNEKLFF
-	TRBJ2-3	-	TRBV7-9	TGTGCCAGCAGTCCCCCTACACCCACAGATACGCAGTATTTT	CASSPPTPTDTQYF
-	TRBJ1-2	-	TRBV5-6	TGTGCCAGCAGCCAAAGTAGGGGGAGATCGGGTGGCTACACCTTC	CASSQSRGRSGGYTF
-	TRBJ2-1	-	TRBV10-3	TGTGCCATCTCCCGGGACGATTTGGATGAGCAGTTCTTC	CAISRDDLDEQFF
-	TRBJ1-1	-	TRBV5-5	TGTGCCAGCAATCCGAAGGGCCCCCTGGACACTGAAGCTTTCTTT	CASNPKGPLDTEAFF
-	TRBJ1-5	-	TRBV13	TGTGCCAGCAGCTTAGCTTCCCAGGGGCAGAATCAGCCCCAGCATTTT	CASSLASQGQNQPQHF
-	TRBJ1-6	-	TRBV5-8	TGTGCCAGCAGACCGGGACTTCGGGGAACCCTCCACTTT	CASRPGLRGTLHF
TRBD1	TRBJ2-4	-	TRBV19	TGTGCCAGTAGCCCGGACAGGAAAAACATTCAGTACTTC	CASSPDRKNIQYF
TRBD1	TRBJ2-7	few	TRBV4-1	TGCGCCAGCAGCCAATCCGGGACAGCCTACGAGCAGTACTTC	CASSQSGTAYEQYF
-	TRBJ1-1	-	TRBV28	TGTGCCAGCACCCCAAAACGGTCTGAAGCTTTCTTT	CASTPKRSEAFF
-	TRBJ1-1	-	TRBV18	TGTGCCAGCTCAGGGATATCGGACACTGAAGCTTTCTTT	CASSGISDTEAFF
TRBD2	TRBJ2-3	-	TRBV20-1	TGCAGTGCTAGTGGGACCGGACTAGCGGGAACAGATACGCAGTATTTT	CSASGTGLAGTDTQYF
TRBD2	TRBJ2-2	-	TRBV11-1	TGTGCCAGCAGCTTAGAAACGGGGGGAGACACCGGGGAGCTGTTTTTT	CASSLETGGDTGELFF
-	TRBJ1-2	-	TRBV28	TGTGCCAGCAGCGTCGTTAAACAGGGAAACTATGGCTACACCTTC	CASSVVKQGNYGYTF
-	TRBJ2-7	medium-sized	TRBV4-3	TGCGCCAGCAGCCAAGCGTCAGGGGAATACTACGAGCAGTACTTC	CASSQASGEYYEQYF
TRBD2	TRBJ2-1	-	TRBV28	TGTGCCAGCAGGCCGGGACTAGCTTACAATGAGCAGTTCTTC	CASRPGLAYNEQFF
-	TRBJ2-1	few	TRBV12-3/TRBV12-4	TGTGCCAGCAGTTTAGTAGTGGGCTATGAGCAGTTCTTC	CASSLVVGYEQFF
-	TRBJ1-4	-	TRBV5-6	TGTGCCAGCAGCTTGGTAGGGGGAAGTGGTAGTGAAAAACTGTTTTTT	CASSLVGGSGSEKLFF
TRBD2	TRBJ2-1	-	TRBV10-2	TGCGCCAGCAGTGTTGAGGTTAGCGGGGCTTACAATGAGCAGTTCTTC	CASSVEVSGAYNEQFF
TRBD2	TRBJ2-3	-	TRBV30	TGTGCCTGGAGTTCACCTAAGCGGGGGGGCCGTTCGGGCACAGATACGCAGTATTTT	CAWSSPKRGGRSGTDTQYF
TRBD2	TRBJ2-1	-	TRBV7-3	TGTGCCAGCAGCTCCAGCGGGAGTGATGAGCAGTTCTTC	CASSSSGSDEQFF
TRBD1	TRBJ1-6	once	TRBV19	TGTGCCAGTAGTACTGTACAGGGGGAGAATTCACCCCTCCACTTT	CASSTVQGENSPLHF
TRBD2	TRBJ2-3	once	TRBV20-1	TGCAGTGCAAGTACCGTGGGACTAGCGGGGAACACAGATACGCAGTATTTT	CSASTVGLAGNTDTQYF
-	TRBJ1-3	few	TRBV6-6	TGTGCCAGCAGGGCGGGAAACACCATATATTTT	CASRAGNTIYF
TRBD2	TRBJ2-1	-	TRBV6-2/TRBV6-3	TGTGCCAGCAGCCACTCTAGCGGGAAGGTTGGTGGGCAGTTCTTC	CASSHSSGKVGGQFF
-	TRBJ1-1	-	TRBV28	TGTGCCAGCCAGCTTCTGAACACTGAAGCTTTCTTT	CASQLLNTEAFF
TRBD2	TRBJ2-2	-	TRBV10-3	TGTGCCATCAGTCGATCTAGCGGGAGGACGAACACCGGGGAGCTGTTTTTT	CAISRSSGRTNTGELFF